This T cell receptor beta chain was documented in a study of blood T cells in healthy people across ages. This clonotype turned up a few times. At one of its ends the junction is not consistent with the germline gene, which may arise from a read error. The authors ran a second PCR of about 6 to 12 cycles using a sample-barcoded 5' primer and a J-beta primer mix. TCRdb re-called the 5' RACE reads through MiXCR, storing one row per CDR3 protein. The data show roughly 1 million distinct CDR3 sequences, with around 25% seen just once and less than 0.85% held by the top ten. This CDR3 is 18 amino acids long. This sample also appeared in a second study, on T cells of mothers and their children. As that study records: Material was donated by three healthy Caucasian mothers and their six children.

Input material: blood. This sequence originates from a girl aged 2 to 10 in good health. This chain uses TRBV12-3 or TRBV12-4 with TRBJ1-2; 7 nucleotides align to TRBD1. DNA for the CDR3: TGTGCCAGCAGTTTTTTCTTAGACAGGGTGCCACCTAATTATGGCTACACCTTC. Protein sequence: CASSFFLDRVPPNYGYTF.